The 18 T cell receptor beta chains below were found in one sample sequenced in a study of molecular identifiers for immune sequencing clone quantification. TCRdb ran MiXCR on the PCR reads and lists one entry per CDR3 protein. The sample holds some 93,000 distinct CDR3 sequences, over 20% seen once. Sequencing was done on a sample of naive CD8+ T cells from blood, with Jurkat cell RNA spiked in. Subset specified: FACS-sorted CD8+CD4-CCR7+CD45RA+ naive T cells. The receptor set was obtained from a human donor in good health. Some libraries in this study had Jurkat cell RNA spiked in.

V and J are TRBV16 and TRBJ2-1; the match to TRBD2 covers 14 bases. Germline CDR1 and CDR2: KGHSY and FQNENV. The CDR3 sequence is 16 residues long. V dropped 3 bases and J dropped 3; count of bases not matched to a gene: 1. CDR3 sequence (DNA): TGTGCCAGCAGCCAGGGACTAGCGGGAGTCTACAATGAGCAGTTCTTC. Translation gives CASSQGLAGVYNEQFF.

Points on this clonotype: This could be a read error, since a much larger clone is one nucleotide away. The rearrangement links TRBV30 to TRBJ1-1; the D gene is possibly TRBD1 (6 bases). Germline loops: CDR1 GTSNPN, CDR2 SVGIG (reference sequence). This CDR3 is 13 amino acids long. The CDR3 is CARSPGADTEAFF. The CDR3 DNA is TGTGCCAGGAGTCCGGGGGCCGACACTGAAGCTTTCTTT.

The chain couples TRBV9 to TRBJ2-7; 7 bases are a match to TRBD1. Germline values: CDR1 SGDLS, CDR2 YYNGEE. Trimming took 4 bases from V and 6 from J; bases not matched to a gene: 10. CDR3 size: 14 residues. The CDR3 nucleotides are TGTGCCAGCAGCTCAACAGGGGCTTTAGGCGAGCAGTACTTC. Protein product: CASSSTGALGEQYF.

With respect to this clonotype: A clone one base away is much larger, so this may be a read error. DNA for the CDR3: TGTGCCAGCAGCTTTACAGGGTCTGGGCTGTACTTC. This translates into CASSFTGSGLYF. This chain connects TRBV7-9 to TRBJ2-7, with D possibly TRBD1 on 6 matching bases. Between the trimmed V and J ends, which lost 3 bases and 12 bases, there was a span of 15 bases. The germline V gene has CDR1 SEHNR and CDR2 FQNEAQ (reference sequence). CDR3 length: 12 residues.

The chain couples TRBV20-1 to TRBJ2-7, with D hard to call. Germline V gene sequence: CDR1 DFQATT, CDR2 SNEGSKA (reference sequence). V was cut by 0 bases and J by 0 bases, with 12 bases left in between. The CDR3 contains 15 residues. The CDR3 coding sequence is TGCAGTGCTAGAGAAGCAGGCGAAAGCTCCTACGAGCAGTACTTC. Translation: CSAREAGESSYEQYF.

The rearrangement joins TRBV19 to TRBJ1-2; possible D gene TRBD1, 6 bases. Germline V gene lookup returns CDR1 LNHDA and CDR2 SQIVND (reference sequence). This CDR3 comprises 16 residues. Trimming took off 1 base at V and 5 bases at J, with 17 bases between the two ends. CDR3 loop: CASSIASGGRGYGYTF. CDR3 in DNA: TGTGCCAGTAGTATAGCCTCCGGAGGGAGGGGGTATGGCTACACCTTC.

This clonotype was observed at least ten times. The rearrangement uses TRBV4-1 and TRBJ2-3, with 12 bases that match TRBD1. V was clipped by 6 bases and J by 6 bases; unmatched bases: 13. Germline V lookup: CDR1 MGHRA, CDR2 YSYEKL. CDR3 size: 17 residues. The CDR3 loop reads CASSLRGDRGLVDTQYF. CDR3 sequence (DNA): TGCGCCAGCAGTCTGAGGGGGGACAGGGGGCTGGTTGATACGCAGTATTTT.

The sample holds many counts of this clonotype. This rearrangement joins TRBV7-9 to TRBJ2-7; D is ambiguous. Germline CDR1 SEHNR, CDR2 FQNEAQ (reference sequence). V gave up 3 bases and J gave up 0 bases, with 6 bases separating them. This CDR3 is built from 13 residues. This CDR3 is CASSFQSSYEQYF. DNA of the CDR3: TGTGCCAGCAGCTTCCAAAGCTCCTACGAGCAGTACTTC.

In this sample, this clonotype turned up a few times. The CDR3 here is CASRFGTGNTEAFF. For the CDR3, the DNA is TGTGCCAGCAGGTTCGGGACAGGAAACACTGAAGCTTTCTTT. The gene calls are TRBV6-2 or TRBV6-3 and TRBJ1-1; 8 nucleotides line up with TRBD1. Looked up from germline, CDR1 is MNHEY and CDR2 is SVGEGT. V lost 6 bases, J lost 2 bases, and 5 bases stayed unmatched. This CDR3 comprises 14 residues.

The chain combines TRBV29-1 with TRBJ1-2, with D possibly matching TRBD1 (5 bases). Trimming left V 5 bases short and J 8 bases short, with 12 bases between. The germline V gene encodes CDR1 SQVTM and CDR2 ANQGSEA. CDR3 length: 11 amino acids. CDR3: CSVRDPWGYTF. CDR3 in DNA: TGCAGCGTTCGGGACCCTTGGGGCTACACCTTC.

In nucleotides, the CDR3 is TGTGCCAGCAGCGTCACGAGCGGGGGGGGCAATGAGCAGTTCTTC. Translated: CASSVTSGGGNEQFF. The V and J genes are TRBV7-6 and TRBJ2-1, with 10 bases identical to TRBD2. After removal of 5 bases from V and 6 bases from J, the junction contained 7 bases not matched to a gene. The germline V gene has CDR1 SGHVS and CDR2 FNYEAQ. The CDR3 is 15 residues long.

Worth noting for this clonotype: This could be a read error, since a much larger clone is one nucleotide away. The chain combines TRBV14 with TRBJ2-1, with D unresolved. The CDR3 has 13 amino acids. CDR1 is SGHDN and CDR2 is FVKESK in the germline V gene. CDR3 in amino acids: CANSQTSYNEQFF. In DNA form, the CDR3 reads TGTGCCAACAGCCAAACGTCCTACAATGAGCAGTTCTTC.

On this clonotype: This clone may be a read error of a much larger clone one base away. The chain uses TRBV10-3 and TRBJ2-3; possible D gene TRBD1, 6 bases. This CDR3 has 16 amino acids. From germline, CDR1 is ENHRY and CDR2 SYGVKD. CDR3 residues: CAISESNRVGSDTRYF. CDR3 in DNA: TGTGCCATCAGTGAGTCGAACAGGGTGGGCTCAGATACGCGGTATTTT.

This clonotype came up a few times. The chain is built from TRBV3-1 and TRBJ2-3; the match to TRBD2 covers 13 bases. The germline gives CDR1 LGHDT, CDR2 YNNKEL (reference sequence). The CDR3 loop spans 15 amino acids. J gave up 3 bases and V 3 bases, and 0 bases lay outside the gene matches. The CDR3 nucleotides are TGTGCCAGCAGCCAGACTAGCGGGAGGACAGATACGCAGTATTTT. Its protein is CASSQTSGRTDTQYF.

A remark on this clonotype: This could be a read error, since a much larger clone is one nucleotide away. The chain employs TRBV13 and TRBJ2-7; no definite D call. Germline-derived CDR1 and CDR2 are PRHDT and FYEKMQ (reference sequence). The CDR3 spans 12 residues. CDR3 bases: TGTGCCAGCAGCCTAGTCGCTTACGGGCAGTACTTC. Its translation: CASSLVAYGQYF.

This clonotype was seen at least ten times. This chain's CDR3 is CASSLGDRGGATNEKLFF. The CDR3 coding sequence is TGTGCCAGCAGCTTAGGGGACAGGGGTGGGGCAACTAATGAAAAACTGTTTTTT. The chain uses TRBV7-9 and TRBJ1-4, with TRBD1 matching over 10 bases. CDR1 is SEHNR, CDR2 FQNEAQ, per germline (reference sequence). This CDR3 is 18 amino acids long. J lost 0 bases, V lost 1 base, and 5 bases had no gene match. Drawing the rest from reference TRBV7-9 and TRBJ1-4, the complete variable domain is DTGVSQNPRHKITKRGQNVTFRCDPISEHNRLYWYRQTLGQGPEFLTYFQNEAQLEKSRLLSDRFSAERPKGSFSTLEIQRTEQGDSAMYLCASSLGDRGGATNEKLFFGSGTQLSVL.

This clonotype was observed at least ten times. The chain has TRBV9 and TRBJ1-3; D unclear. Germline assignment: CDR1 SGDLS and CDR2 YYNGEE. V was cut by 4 bases and J by 0 bases, with 11 bases left in between. The CDR3 has 15 residues. CDR3 nucleotides: TGTGCCAGCAGCATCGGGTGGAGCTCTGGAAACACCATATATTTT. Translated, it gives CASSIGWSSGNTIYF.

This clonotype was seen many times. V gene TRBV27 combines with J gene TRBJ2-5; the D is unclear. Germline values: CDR1 MNHEY, CDR2 SMNVEV (reference sequence). The V and J ends lost 6 bases and 1 base respectively, with 12 bases between them. The CDR3 totals 14 residues. CDR3: CASRDRGAQETQYF. Here the CDR3 DNA reads TGTGCCAGCAGGGACCGTGGAGCCCAAGAGACCCAGTACTTC.